These 30 T cell receptor beta chains were all obtained from the same sample, sequenced in a study of cytomegalovirus exposure and HLA in healthy donors. Primers included in the PCR were 60 Vbeta and 13 Jbeta primers. TCRdb's table, derived via immunoSEQ multiplex PCR, lists solely in-frame clones and lacks some. The sample has under 250,000 clones; around 80% are singletons. The sample comprised PBMCs. The receptors derive from a male donor in good health and CMV-seronegative.

The rearrangement joins TRBV5-1 to TRBJ2-5, with 9 nucleotides matching TRBD2. The CDR3 contains 15 residues. Germline V gives CDR1 SGHRS, CDR2 YFSETQ. V was pared by 9 bases and J by 0 bases, with 9 bases of the junction left unmatched. DNA of the CDR3: TGCGCCACTTCGGCCAGCGGGAGGAACCAAGAGACCCAGTACTTC. Protein product: CATSASGRNQETQYF.

CDR3 coding DNA: TGTGCCAGCAGTGATACAGGGGGCGCGGAGGTCGGGGAGCTGTTTTTT. This encodes CASSDTGGAEVGELFF. V usage is TRBV2 and J usage is TRBJ2-2; 9 bases fit TRBD1. With V trimmed by 3 bases and J by 7 bases, 9 bases remained unmatched. Germline loops: CDR1 SNHLY, CDR2 FYNNEI. This CDR3 region has 16 residues.

Details on this clone: No conserved phenylalanine or tryptophan is present at the end of the CDR3, so a read error is the likely explanation. The DNA is left out, because the CDR3 cannot be placed on it with certainty; the CDR3 is given as TCRdb lists it. V usage is TRBV30 and J usage is TRBJ1-6; the D call TRBD1 from the table was never checked on the DNA. In germline, CDR1 is GTSNPN, CDR2 SVGIG (reference sequence). The CDR3 adds up to 8 amino acids, both ends counted. The CDR3 reads CAWRGEPA.

This chain links TRBV4-1 with TRBJ2-6; D gene uncertain. Germline-derived CDR1 and CDR2 are MGHRA and YSYEKL. Trimming stripped 4 bases from V and 0 bases from J, with 7 bases between. The CDR3 is 15 amino acids. CDR3 DNA: TGCGCCAGCAGCCGTGAGGTCTCTGGGGCCAACGTCCTGACTTTC. This encodes CASSREVSGANVLTF.

V and J are TRBV27 and TRBJ1-5; perhaps TRBD1 as D (5 bases). The CDR3 contains 14 residues. The germline V gene encodes CDR1 MNHEY and CDR2 SMNVEV (reference sequence). V shed 2 bases and J shed 5 bases, with 10 bases lying between them. The CDR3 coding sequence is TGTGCCAGCAGTTTAAAGGCAGGGTATCAGCCCCAGCATTTT. Its protein product is CASSLKAGYQPQHF.

CDR3 sequence: CASSPEGLAGDNEQFF. In nucleotides, the CDR3 is TGCGCCAGCAGTCCGGAGGGACTAGCGGGAGACAATGAGCAGTTCTTC. The V gene is TRBV4-1, the J gene TRBJ2-1, with 14 bases lining up with TRBD2. The junction had 6 bases not matched to a gene; V was cut back by 6 bases and J by 5 bases. The length of the CDR3 is 16 residues. Germline loops: CDR1 MGHRA, CDR2 YSYEKL.

CDR3 in amino acids: CASSRLAGGDNEQFF. CDR3 nucleotide sequence: TGTGCCAGCAGTAGACTAGCGGGAGGCGACAATGAGCAGTTCTTC. The chain is built from TRBV27 and TRBJ2-1, with 13 bases matching TRBD2. The CDR3 has 15 residues. Per germline, CDR1 MNHEY and CDR2 SMNVEV (reference sequence). Germline trimming cut 5 bases from V and 5 bases from J; bases unmatched to any gene: 3.

The gene calls are TRBV6-6 and TRBJ2-5; 7 bases line up with TRBD1. This CDR3 spans 13 amino acids. The trim removed 7 bases at V and 3 bases at J, leaving 5 bases unmatched. From germline, CDR1 is MNHNY and CDR2 SVGAGI (reference sequence). The CDR3 is CASKGTAEETQYF. CDR3 DNA sequence: TGTGCCAGCAAAGGGACAGCTGAAGAGACCCAGTACTTC.

V and J are TRBV7-9 and TRBJ1-1, with D maybe TRBD1 (6 bases). There are 13 residues in the CDR3. Germline CDR1 reads SEHNR; CDR2 reads FQNEAQ (reference sequence). V was pared by 3 bases and J by 7 bases, with 12 bases between. The CDR3 DNA sequence: TGTGCCAGCAGCTTTACTTTGGGACATGAAGCTTTCTTT. This sequence encodes CASSFTLGHEAFF.

V gene TRBV7-9 combines with J gene TRBJ2-2; D is possibly TRBD1 (5 bases). Germline V gene lookup returns CDR1 SEHNR and CDR2 FQNEAQ (reference sequence). This CDR3 region has 16 residues. Trimming removed 5 bases at V and 4 bases at J, with 17 bases between. The CDR3 DNA sequence: TGTGCCAGCAGCCAAGTGATTGCAGGGTCCACCGGGGAGCTGTTTTTT. Its protein is CASSQVIAGSTGELFF.

This chain joins TRBV5-1 and TRBJ2-3; 16 bases line up with TRBD2. The CDR3 is 16 amino acids. With 5 bases clipped from V and 5 bases from J, the junction kept 5 bases outside the gene matches. The germline V gene encodes CDR1 SGHRS and CDR2 YFSETQ. CDR3 in amino acids: CASRPGLAGGKDTQYF. CDR3 sequence (DNA): TGCGCCAGCAGGCCGGGACTAGCGGGAGGGAAAGATACGCAGTATTTT. The whole variable domain, remainder taken from reference TRBV5-1 and TRBJ2-3, is KAGVTQTPRYLIKTRGQQVTLSCSPISGHRSVSWYQQTPGQGLQFLFEYFSETQRNKGNFPGRFSGRQFSNSRSEMNVSTLELGDSALYLCASRPGLAGGKDTQYFGPGTRLTVL.

This clone has a handful of counts. This chain joins TRBV29-1 and TRBJ2-3, with D perhaps matching TRBD1 (6 bases). There are 11 residues in the CDR3. V was pared by 6 bases and J by 4 bases, with 8 bases between. Germline lookup yields CDR1 SQVTM and CDR2 ANQGSEA. CDR3 in DNA: TGCAGCGTAGCAGGGGCAGATACGCAGTATTTT. Encoded protein: CSVAGADTQYF.

This clone was seen once. This chain joins TRBV28 and TRBJ2-1, with 9 bases aligning to TRBD1. Germline values: CDR1 MDHEN, CDR2 SYDVKM. V gave up 3 bases and J gave up 3 bases; unmatched junction bases: 3. The CDR3 extends over 15 amino acids. The chain's CDR3 is CASSFQGQGYNEQFF. The DNA for the CDR3 is TGTGCCAGCAGTTTTCAGGGACAGGGCTACAATGAGCAGTTCTTC.

In this sample, this clone turned up a few times. The chain employs TRBV5-4 and TRBJ2-7; possible D gene TRBD2, 6 bases. The V end was cut by 0 bases, the J end by 3 bases, with 16 bases between. CDR3 length: 16 amino acids. From germline, CDR1 is SGHNT and CDR2 YYREEE (reference sequence). The CDR3 loop reads CASSLGVSGLIYEQYF. DNA for the CDR3: TGTGCCAGCAGCTTGGGGGTTAGCGGACTTATCTACGAGCAGTACTTC.

The chain combines TRBV28 with TRBJ2-2, with 8 bases aligning to TRBD1. This CDR3 contains 14 residues. J lost 6 bases, V lost 2 bases, and 2 bases had no gene match. CDR1 is MDHEN, CDR2 SYDVKM, per germline. CDR3 nucleotides: TGTGCCAGCAGTTTAAGACAGGGGCCCGGGGAGCTGTTTTTT. Its translation: CASSLRQGPGELFF.

The genes are TRBV6-1 and TRBJ1-3; a weak D match, TRBD1 (5 bases). V lost 8 bases, J lost 2 bases, and 10 bases lay in between. The germline V gene has CDR1 MNHNS and CDR2 SASEGT. This CDR3 spans 13 amino acids. DNA for the CDR3: TGTGCCAGCGATACGGGGGCTGGAAACACCATATATTTT. This encodes CASDTGAGNTIYF.

The rearrangement joins TRBV27 to TRBJ1-1; 7 bases are shared with TRBD1. The length of the CDR3 is 15 residues. Trimming took 2 bases from V and 1 from J; bases not matched to a gene: 4. Germline V gene sequence: CDR1 MNHEY, CDR2 SMNVEV (reference sequence). CDR3 amino acids: CASSLITGANTEAFF. CDR3 coding DNA: TGTGCCAGCAGTTTAATAACAGGGGCGAACACTGAAGCTTTCTTT.

In DNA, the CDR3 is TGTGCCAGCAGCCCCGGGAGCGGGAGCGGAGAGACCCAGTACTTC. Translation gives CASSPGSGSGETQYF. The genes are TRBV11-3 and TRBJ2-5; TRBD2 aligns across 8 bases. V lost 5 bases, J lost 4 bases, and 9 bases stayed unmatched. Per germline, CDR1 SGHNT and CDR2 YENEEA. The CDR3 has 15 amino acids.

The table lists this clone with a few counts. The chain joins TRBV27 to TRBJ1-5, with D tentatively TRBD1 (6 bases). CDR1 is MNHEY and CDR2 is SMNVEV in the germline V gene (reference sequence). The V gene lost 2 bases and the J gene lost 0 bases, with 14 bases spanning the gap. There are 17 residues in the CDR3. The CDR3: CASSLRGTSYSNQPQHF. CDR3 coding DNA: TGTGCCAGCAGTTTAAGGGGGACATCCTATAGCAATCAGCCCCAGCATTTT.

The rearrangement joins TRBV10-3 to TRBJ2-5, with D possibly being TRBD2 (5 bases). Germline V gene data show CDR1 as ENHRY and CDR2 as SYGVKD. The CDR3 is made up of 15 amino acids. V was shortened by 6 bases and J by 4 bases, with 18 bases between the two germline ends. CDR3 protein: CAISGTTRQVETQYF. Written as DNA, the CDR3 is TGTGCCATCAGCGGAACTACTAGGCAAGTAGAGACCCAGTACTTC.

This rearrangement joins TRBV25-1 to TRBJ2-1; D might be TRBD1 (6 bases). This CDR3 has 13 amino acids. Per the germline V gene, CDR1 is MGHDK and CDR2 is SYGVNS. Trimming took 6 bases from V and 6 from J, leaving 12 bases between them. CDR3: CASRRTARNEQFF. The CDR3 DNA sequence: TGTGCCAGCAGAAGGACAGCCCGCAATGAGCAGTTCTTC.

The V and J genes are TRBV20-1 and TRBJ1-2; D gene unclear. In germline, CDR1 is DFQATT, CDR2 SNEGSKA (reference sequence). V dropped 7 bases and J dropped 6 bases, with 12 bases sitting between them. CDR3 length: 11 amino acids. CDR3 in amino acids: CSVRTGNGYTF. The CDR3 DNA is TGCAGTGTCCGGACTGGCAATGGCTACACCTTC.

The genes are TRBV2 and TRBJ1-5; 11 bases align to TRBD1. V lost 6 bases to trimming and J lost 7 bases; unmatched junction nucleotides: 8. The CDR3 consists of 15 residues. In germline, CDR1 is SNHLY, CDR2 FYNNEI. The CDR3 protein is CASSGGQGAGQPQHF. The CDR3 region has the DNA TGTGCCAGCAGCGGAGGACAGGGGGCCGGGCAGCCCCAGCATTTT.

V and J are TRBV29-1 and TRBJ2-7; 9 bases align to TRBD1. The CDR3 sequence is 17 residues long. Unmatched junction bases numbered 15, after V lost 5 bases and J lost 1 base. The germline CDR1 and CDR2 sequences are SQVTM and ANQGSEA. CDR3 sequence reads: CSVSRHRGQAGSYEQYF. For the CDR3, the DNA is TGCAGCGTTTCGAGGCACAGGGGGCAAGCGGGTTCCTACGAGCAGTACTTC.

In this sample, this clone turned up a few times. The rearrangement links TRBV6-5 to TRBJ2-1, with 9 bases fitting TRBD2. This CDR3 has 14 amino acids. With V trimmed by 3 bases and J by 6 bases, 3 bases remained unmatched. CDR1 MNHEY and CDR2 SVGAGI come from the germline V gene. The CDR3, as DNA: TGTGCCAGCAGTTATGGCGGGAGGGCCAATGAGCAGTTCTTC. Its protein is CASSYGGRANEQFF.

This clone was recorded once. This chain links TRBV27 with TRBJ2-1; possible D gene TRBD2, 5 bases. The V gene lost 3 bases and the J gene lost 2 bases, with 11 bases spanning the gap. CDR3 size: 15 residues. The germline gives CDR1 MNHEY, CDR2 SMNVEV (reference sequence). CDR3 bases: TGTGCCAGCAGTTTGGGAGAAGGGCCCTACAATGAGCAGTTCTTC. Amino acids: CASSLGEGPYNEQFF.

This clone was recorded a few times. V and J are TRBV6-1 and TRBJ2-5; 7 bases fit TRBD1. Germline CDR1 reads MNHNS; CDR2 reads SASEGT. Losses at the gene ends were 6 bases for V and 4 bases for J; bases not matched to a gene: 11. This CDR3 comprises 15 residues. Here the CDR3 DNA reads TGTGCCAGCAGGAACCGGGACAGATGGGGAGAGACCCAGTACTTC. Amino acids: CASRNRDRWGETQYF.

This clone showed up just once. The CDR3 bases are TGTGCCACCAGCCTGGACCCGGGGTTTAATTCACCCCTCCACTTT. It yields the protein CATSLDPGFNSPLHF. The gene calls are TRBV15 and TRBJ1-6; D remains ambiguous. Per the germline V gene, CDR1 is LNHNV and CDR2 is YYDKDF (reference sequence). This CDR3 is built from 15 residues. Deletions cut 5 bases from V and 6 bases from J, with 14 bases between.

This clone was seen a single time. The chain employs TRBV5-1 and TRBJ2-5; a weak D match, TRBD1 (6 bases). V was trimmed by 4 bases and J by 3 bases, leaving 16 bases between them. Germline CDR1 SGHRS, CDR2 YFSETQ. The CDR3 is 15 residues long. The DNA of the CDR3 is TGCGCCAGCAGCCGTTCGACAGGCCAAGAAGAGACCCAGTACTTC. Amino acid sequence: CASSRSTGQEETQYF. Full variable domain (outside the CDR3, taken from reference TRBV5-1 and TRBJ2-5): KAGVTQTPRYLIKTRGQQVTLSCSPISGHRSVSWYQQTPGQGLQFLFEYFSETQRNKGNFPGRFSGRQFSNSRSEMNVSTLELGDSALYLCASSRSTGQEETQYFGPGTRLLVL.

V and J are TRBV15 and TRBJ2-5; D is perhaps TRBD1 (5 bases). The end of the DNA aligns better with TRBJ2-7, so the J call may be wrong. The CDR3 is 14 amino acids. Per germline, CDR1 LNHNV and CDR2 YYDKDF (reference sequence). The CDR3 region is CATSRGTTGYEQYF. Here the CDR3 DNA reads TGTGCCACCAGCAGAGGGACCACAGGATACGAGCAGTACTTC.